This T cell receptor beta chain was sequenced during a study of cytomegalovirus exposure and HLA in healthy donors. Study-level information: The Caucasian-associated ancestry cluster held roughly 80% of approximately 400 genotyped donors. Notes on the study in general: Among TCR beta chains, those listed as cytomegalovirus-associated numbered roughly 150. Available immune exposure information was restricted to CMV serostatus only.

The CDR3 is 13 residues long. V was pared by 6 bases and J by 11 bases, with 12 bases of the junction left unmatched. CDR1 MNHEY and CDR2 SVGAGI come from the germline V gene. The PCR employed 60 Vbeta primers together with 13 Jbeta primers. Assay used: immunoSEQ multiplex PCR; TCRdb lists only in-frame clones, some missing. This listing includes over 75,000 clones. A word on this clone: The antigen is unknown.

Sequencing input: PBMCs. The chain carries TRBV6-5 and TRBJ1-1; TRBD1 aligns across 7 bases. This TCR was sampled from a girl between 10 and 17 years old in good health and CMV-seropositive. The CDR3 DNA is TGTGCCAGCAGCGGACAGGCCGCCCAGGGGGCTTTCTTT. Protein: CASSGQAAQGAFF.